This TCR beta chain was sequenced during a study of cytomegalovirus exposure and HLA in healthy donors. Points from the study as a whole: Rare TCR sequences dominated, though some public TCRs recurred in many donors. Analysis was carried out at a later point, and it linked a missense DCLRE1C variant to TCR beta V- and J-gene trimming. Later work associated fewer than 20,000 TCR beta sequences with HLA alleles at 0.05 false discovery rate.

To note about this clone: Its antigen remains unknown.

Primers: 60 Vbeta forward and 13 Jbeta reverse. Profiled with immunoSEQ multiplex PCR; TCRdb holds only in-frame clones, not every one. The table lists about 120,000 clones, around 86% of them singletons. This CDR3 spans 15 amino acids. The germline V gene encodes CDR1 MDHEN and CDR2 SYDVKM. Unmatched junction bases numbered 8, after V lost 6 bases and J lost 1 base. This sequence joins TRBV28 and TRBJ2-7; 8 bases line up with TRBD1. This TCR derives from a man aged 25 to 40 in good health and CMV-seronegative. Sequenced sample: PBMCs. The chain's CDR3 is CASSYTGQVSYEQYF. The CDR3 DNA reads TGTGCCAGCAGCTATACGGGACAGGTTTCCTACGAGCAGTACTTC.